Presented here are 14 T cell receptor beta chains from one specimen sequenced in a study of T cells after somatic rescue of genetic block. The repertoire was sequenced with immunoSEQ multiplex PCR; TCRdb's copy has only in-frame clones and lacks some. Here the sample spans 80,000 to 100,000 clones, 90% being singletons. Input material: peripheral blood mononuclear cells (PBMCs). The source is a young woman.

The CDR3 sequence is CASSPGGAKGNEQFF. CDR3 DNA: TGCGCCAGCAGCCCTGGTGGGGCAAAAGGAAATGAGCAGTTCTTC. The chain is built from TRBV5-1 and TRBJ2-1; possibly TRBD1 for D (5 bases). Trimming pared 4 bases from V and 7 bases from J, leaving 18 bases between. The CDR3 is 15 amino acids. CDR1 is SGHRS and CDR2 is YFSETQ in the germline V gene.

This sequence joins TRBV19 and TRBJ1-2, with no clear D. Germline V lookup: CDR1 LNHDA, CDR2 SQIVND (reference sequence). Deletions cut 1 base from V and 8 bases from J, with 14 bases between. The CDR3 spans 14 residues. The CDR3 here is CASSIVAGSDGYTF. The CDR3 coding sequence is TGTGCCAGTAGTATAGTCGCAGGCTCGGACGGCTACACCTTC. Full variable domain (remainder filled in from reference TRBV19 and TRBJ1-2): DGGITQSPKYLFRKEGQNVTLSCEQNLNHDAMYWYRQDPGQGLRLIYYSQIVNDFQKGDIAEGYSVSREKKESFPLTVTSAQKNPTAFYLCASSIVAGSDGYTFGSGTRLTVV.

J is TRBJ2-1 and V is TRBV27, with D possibly being TRBD2 (6 bases). The germline V and J ends were trimmed by 4 bases and 9 bases, with 7 bases remaining between them. Germline lookup yields CDR1 MNHEY and CDR2 SMNVEV (reference sequence). The CDR3 loop spans 11 amino acids. CDR3 sequence (DNA): TGTGCCAGCAGTTGGGGGGTTGAGCAGTTCTTC. This codes for CASSWGVEQFF.

The chain couples TRBV27 to TRBJ1-1; D not certain. The CDR3 totals 13 residues. Deletions cut 6 bases from V and 1 base from J, with 9 bases between. CDR1 and CDR2 from the germline V gene are MNHEY and SMNVEV (reference sequence). The CDR3 nucleotides read TGTGCCAGCAGGCGGCCAACGAACACTGAAGCTTTCTTT. It specifies CASRRPTNTEAFF.

The chain carries TRBV5-1 and TRBJ2-3; D not resolved. This CDR3 region has 14 residues. Trimming removed 0 bases from V and 7 bases from J, with 12 bases in between. From germline, CDR1 is SGHRS and CDR2 YFSETQ. CDR3 loop: CASSLGPGTNTQYF. CDR3 coding DNA: TGCGCCAGCAGCTTGGGGCCAGGCACGAATACGCAGTATTTT.

The rearrangement links TRBV19 to TRBJ2-1; 10 bases are a match to TRBD2. Looked up from germline, CDR1 is LNHDA and CDR2 is SQIVND (reference sequence). Losses at the gene ends were 6 bases for V and 7 bases for J; bases not matched to a gene: 9. The CDR3 runs to 15 residues. The CDR3 bases are TGTGCCAGTAGACCCACTAGCGGGGTGAGGAATGAGCAGTTCTTC. This codes for CASRPTSGVRNEQFF.

This chain connects TRBV27 to TRBJ2-7, with TRBD1 matching over 10 bases. J lost 3 bases, V lost 5 bases, and 7 bases had no gene match. The CDR3 extends over 15 amino acids. Germline-derived CDR1 and CDR2 are MNHEY and SMNVEV (reference sequence). The CDR3 DNA sequence: TGTGCCAGCAGTCCCGCCGGACAGGGGGTCTACGAGCAGTACTTC. It is translated as CASSPAGQGVYEQYF.

Points on this clone: A junction end diverges from the germline sequence, so it may reflect a read error. The CDR3 loop is CASSSWTSGTGETQYF. In nucleotides, the CDR3 is TGTGCTAGCAGCTCCTGGACTAGCGGGACGGGAGAGACCCAGTACTTC. J is TRBJ2-5 and V is TRBV7-7; the match to TRBD2 covers 12 bases. Per germline, CDR1 SSHAT and CDR2 FNYEAQ (reference sequence). CDR3 length: 16 amino acids.

This clone appeared a few times. V gene TRBV30 combines with J gene TRBJ2-2; D remains ambiguous. CDR3 length: 11 amino acids. V was shortened by 5 bases and J by 13 bases, with 14 bases between the two germline ends. Germline-derived CDR1 and CDR2 are GTSNPN and SVGIG (reference sequence). DNA of the CDR3: TGTGCCTGGTCAACCGGCCCCGTGCTGTTTTTT. It is translated as CAWSTGPVLFF.

The rearrangement joins TRBV28 to TRBJ2-3; the D call may be TRBD1 or TRBD2 (8 bases each). This CDR3 is 16 amino acids long. The ends were cut back, 7 bases at V and 1 base at J, with 18 bases in the middle. Germline loops: CDR1 MDHEN, CDR2 SYDVKM. The chain's CDR3 is CASKTRGGQGTDTQYF. The CDR3, as DNA: TGTGCCAGCAAGACCCGGGGGGGACAGGGCACAGATACGCAGTATTTT.

V gene TRBV30 combines with J gene TRBJ2-1; TRBD2 agrees at 15 bases. Germline lookup yields CDR1 GTSNPN and CDR2 SVGIG (reference sequence). CDR3 size: 17 residues. V shed 0 bases and J 7 bases; nucleotides not matched to a gene: 7. The CDR3: CAWSVGLAGGPHNEQFF. The CDR3 coding sequence is TGTGCCTGGAGTGTCGGACTAGCGGGAGGGCCGCATAATGAGCAGTTCTTC.

The rearrangement links TRBV16 to TRBJ1-5; D is uncertain. The CDR3 loop spans 14 amino acids. Germline loops: CDR1 KGHSY, CDR2 FQNENV. V was clipped by 0 bases and J by 3 bases, with 6 bases between them. The chain's CDR3 is CASSQSTDNQPQHF. CDR3 in DNA: TGTGCCAGCAGCCAATCCACGGACAATCAGCCCCAGCATTTT.

The rearrangement joins TRBV9 to TRBJ1-5; no firm D call. Germline V gene sequence: CDR1 SGDLS, CDR2 YYNGEE. V was shortened by 4 bases and J by 3 bases, with 11 bases between the two germline ends. CDR3 length: 14 residues. The CDR3 coding sequence is TGTGCCAGCAGCCCGGACGGTATCAATCAGCCCCAGCATTTT. The encoded protein is CASSPDGINQPQHF.

The chain is built from TRBV14 and TRBJ2-7, with 7 nucleotides matching TRBD1. The CDR3 is made up of 20 amino acids. The trim removed 5 bases at V and 5 bases at J, leaving 27 bases unmatched. CDR1 SGHDN and CDR2 FVKESK come from the germline V gene. The CDR3 DNA reads as TGTGCCAGCAGCTCCCGTGGAGTGTTTAGGGGGCCAAAAATTTTCGACGAGCAGTACTTC. It translates to CASSSRGVFRGPKIFDEQYF.